What follows are 29 T cell receptor beta chains derived from one specimen sequenced in a study of blood T cell repertoires in COVID-19. Sequencing was performed with immunoSEQ multiplex PCR; in TCRdb, only in-frame clones are kept and a portion is missing. The data hold 200,000 or so clones, with 80% to 90% observed a single time. The sample comprised peripheral blood. These receptors were obtained from a man in his sixties with acute or convalescent COVID-19.

The genes are TRBV7-9 and TRBJ2-1; 7 bases fit TRBD2. The CDR3 consists of 15 residues. Germline V gene lookup returns CDR1 SEHNR and CDR2 FQNEAQ (reference sequence). With V trimmed by 5 bases and J by 9 bases, 13 bases remained unmatched. The DNA for the CDR3 is TGTGCCAGCAGCCCACAAGCGGGACTTCAGGGTGAGCAGTTCTTC. Residues: CASSPQAGLQGEQFF.

This chain connects TRBV7-9 to TRBJ2-2, with TRBD1 as a possible D gene (5 bases). CDR1 is SEHNR, CDR2 FQNEAQ, per germline (reference sequence). The CDR3 length is 13 residues. V dropped 5 bases and J dropped 4 bases, with 8 bases sitting between them. CDR3 DNA: TGTGCCAGCAGCCAAAGGGGCACCGGGGAGCTGTTTTTT. Amino acid sequence: CASSQRGTGELFF.

In its sample, this clone was seen once. The rearrangement uses TRBV7-8 and TRBJ2-3; TRBD2 might be the D (5 bases). The CDR3 has 11 amino acids. V dropped 5 bases and J dropped 6 bases, with 6 bases sitting between them. Germline V gene lookup returns CDR1 SGHVS and CDR2 FQNEAQ. CDR3 in amino acids: CASSRRDTQYF. In nucleotides, the CDR3 is TGTGCCAGCAGCCGGAGGGATACGCAGTATTTT. Variable domain in full (rest from reference TRBV7-8 and TRBJ2-3): GAGVSQSPRYKVAKRGQDVALRCDPISGHVSLFWYQQALGQGPEFLTYFQNEAQLDKSGLPSDRFFAERPEGSVSTLKIQRTQQEDSAVYLCASSRRDTQYFGPGTRLTVL.

The chain is built from TRBV28 and TRBJ2-5; a weak D match, TRBD2 (5 bases). The CDR3 has 15 amino acids. Germline CDR1 is MDHEN and CDR2 is SYDVKM. V lost 4 bases, J lost 1 base, and 13 bases lay in between. Here the CDR3 DNA reads TGTGCCAGCAGTTGGGTTCCGGGAACCCAAGAGACCCAGTACTTC. It specifies CASSWVPGTQETQYF. Filled out from reference TRBV28 and TRBJ2-5, the complete variable domain reads DVKVTQSSRYLVKRTGEKVFLECVQDMDHENMFWYRQDPGLGLRLIYFSYDVKMKEKGDIPEGYSVSREKKERFSLILESASTNQTSMYLCASSWVPGTQETQYFGPGTRLLVL.

The sample holds one count of this clone. The chain couples TRBV24-1 to TRBJ2-2; D is perhaps TRBD1 (5 bases). The CDR3 totals 14 residues. Germline loops: CDR1 KGHDR, CDR2 SFDVKD. Trimming removed 5 bases from V and 8 bases from J, with 14 bases in between. Here the CDR3 reads CATSADTQGGELFF. In DNA form, the CDR3 reads TGTGCCACCAGTGCGGACACCCAAGGGGGGGAGCTGTTTTTT.

This chain joins TRBV19 and TRBJ1-1; a possible D gene is TRBD1 (5 bases). With 4 bases removed from V and 2 bases from J, the gap between germline ends came to 8 bases. The germline V gene has CDR1 LNHDA and CDR2 SQIVND (reference sequence). The CDR3 totals 13 residues. The chain's CDR3 is CASSKQVNTEAFF. The DNA for the CDR3 is TGTGCCAGTAGTAAACAGGTAAACACTGAAGCTTTCTTT.

J is TRBJ2-1 and V is TRBV15; 7 nucleotides line up with TRBD2. Germline values: CDR1 LNHNV, CDR2 YYDKDF (reference sequence). V lost 3 bases and J lost 11; bases outside the gene matches: 4. The CDR3 extends over 12 amino acids. The CDR3 sequence is CATSRGGSQQFF. In DNA form, the CDR3 reads TGTGCCACCAGCAGGGGGGGGTCTCAGCAGTTCTTC.

The J gene is TRBJ2-3, the V gene TRBV5-1, with a possible D match to TRBD1 (6 bases). The CDR3 runs 14 residues. Trimming removed 3 bases at V and 3 bases at J, with 11 bases between. CDR1 and CDR2 from the germline V gene are SGHRS and YFSETQ. Here the CDR3 DNA reads TGCGCCAGCAGCTCGGGTGACAGGACAGATACGCAGTATTTT. The encoded protein is CASSSGDRTDTQYF.

The count of this clone is one. The chain is built from TRBV6-5 and TRBJ2-4; TRBD1 agrees at 8 bases. Germline assignment: CDR1 MNHEY and CDR2 SVGAGI. Unmatched junction bases numbered 9, after V lost 4 bases and J lost 7 bases. The CDR3 has 15 amino acids. The CDR3 reads CASSFRQGQDNIQYF. DNA for the CDR3: TGTGCCAGCAGTTTCCGACAGGGACAGGACAACATTCAGTACTTC.

The chain has TRBV10-3 and TRBJ1-6; D gene uncertain. Trimming removed 2 bases from V and 10 bases from J, with 15 bases in between. This CDR3 is 15 amino acids long. Germline loops: CDR1 ENHRY, CDR2 SYGVKD. The CDR3 DNA reads TGTGCCATCAGTGAGAGGGAGGGAACGGGGTCACCCCTCCACTTT. Amino acids: CAISEREGTGSPLHF.

This chain links TRBV30 with TRBJ1-3; D is undetermined. V lost 3 bases, J lost 3 bases, and 9 bases lay in between. Germline V gene lookup returns CDR1 GTSNPN and CDR2 SVGIG (reference sequence). CDR3 length: 13 residues. In DNA, the CDR3 is TGTGCCTGGAGAATAGGGAGTGGAAACACCATATATTTT. This gives the protein CAWRIGSGNTIYF. Full variable domain (rest looked up from reference TRBV30 and TRBJ1-3): SQTIHQWPATLVQPVGSPLSLECTVEGTSNPNLYWYRQAAGRGLQLLFYSVGIGQISSEVPQNLSASRPQDRQFILSSKKLLLSDSGFYLCAWRIGSGNTIYFGEGSWLTVV.

The chain couples TRBV3-1 (or the pseudogene TRBV3-2) to TRBJ2-7; TRBD1 might be the D (6 bases). Germline CDR1 and CDR2: LGHDT and YNNKEL (reference sequence). The CDR3 covers 16 residues. The V end lost 1 base, the J end lost 8 bases, and 21 bases lay between the germline ends. The CDR3 DNA is TGTGCCAGCAGCCAAGGCAGGGGAATAGACGGGAAGCAGCAGTACTTC. This codes for CASSQGRGIDGKQQYF.

The V and J genes are TRBV5-1 and TRBJ2-2; TRBD1 is a possible D gene (5 bases). The CDR3 covers 13 residues. The ends were cut back, 5 bases at V and 3 bases at J, with 8 bases in the middle. Germline loops: CDR1 SGHRS, CDR2 YFSETQ. The CDR3, as DNA: TGCGCCAGCAGGCTACAGGACACCGGGGAGCTGTTTTTT. This translates into CASRLQDTGELFF.

The rearrangement links TRBV29-1 to TRBJ1-1; the match to TRBD1 covers 7 bases. The germline CDR1 and CDR2 sequences are SQVTM and ANQGSEA. The CDR3 is 16 amino acids. Losses at the gene ends were 3 bases for V and 1 base for J; bases not matched to a gene: 11. The CDR3: CSVEADRLSTNTEAFF. The CDR3 coding sequence is TGCAGCGTTGAGGCGGACAGGCTGAGCACGAACACTGAAGCTTTCTTT.

The table lists this clone with a count of one. The J gene is TRBJ2-7, the V gene TRBV28; TRBD1 agrees at 9 bases. Germline lookup yields CDR1 MDHEN and CDR2 SYDVKM. There are 15 residues in the CDR3. Germline trimming cut 6 bases from V and 7 bases from J; bases unmatched to any gene: 13. CDR3 region: CASRQQGARVQEQYF. The CDR3 region has the DNA TGTGCCAGCAGACAACAGGGGGCGCGGGTTCAAGAGCAGTACTTC.

This clone was detected once. The CDR3 sequence is CASSQANTIYF. The CDR3 nucleotides read TGTGCCAGCAGTCAGGCGAACACCATATATTTT. V is TRBV3-1 (or the pseudogene TRBV3-2) and J is TRBJ1-3; D gene ambiguous. The CDR3 is made up of 11 amino acids. The V end lost 6 bases, the J end lost 7 bases, and 7 bases lay between the germline ends. The germline CDR1 and CDR2 sequences are LGHDT and YNNKEL (reference sequence).

This chain links TRBV2 with TRBJ1-3, with D possibly matching TRBD1 (5 bases). CDR1 and CDR2 (germline): SNHLY, FYNNEI. Trimming pared 6 bases from V and 0 bases from J, leaving 18 bases between. This CDR3 has 17 amino acids. The CDR3, as DNA: TGTGCCAGCAGAGACAGTGCAGGCGACCACTCTGGAAACACCATATATTTT. This codes for CASRDSAGDHSGNTIYF.

The chain recombines TRBV18 with TRBJ1-1; D is possibly TRBD1 (6 bases). Trimming removed 6 bases at V and 5 bases at J, with 19 bases between. The germline V gene encodes CDR1 KGHSH and CDR2 LQKENI. This CDR3 is built from 15 residues. CDR3 coding DNA: TGTGCCAGCTCCCCGCGGGGGGCTGTGGGGACTGAAGCTTTCTTT. Amino acids: CASSPRGAVGTEAFF.

This sequence joins TRBV10-1 and TRBJ1-4; 8 positions match TRBD1. Germline V gene data show CDR1 as WNHNN and CDR2 as SYGVQD (reference sequence). J gave up 8 bases and V 4 bases, and 6 bases lay outside the gene matches. This CDR3 contains 14 residues. CDR3 DNA: TGCGCCAGCAGTGGCCAGGGGGCGATGGAAAAACTGTTTTTT. This encodes CASSGQGAMEKLFF.

V and J are TRBV28 and TRBJ1-2; 9 bases are a match to TRBD1. The J segment lost 5 bases and the V segment lost 5 bases, leaving 9 bases of the junction unmatched. Germline lookup yields CDR1 MDHEN and CDR2 SYDVKM. The CDR3 contains 15 residues. The CDR3 DNA reads TGTGCCAGCAGTCCTCGGGACAGGGACGCTTATGGCTACACCTTC. This encodes CASSPRDRDAYGYTF.

This chain uses TRBV5-1 with TRBJ2-3; D possibly corresponds to TRBD2 (6 bases). V dropped 3 bases and J dropped 1 base, with 9 bases sitting between them. This CDR3 contains 14 residues. Germline CDR1 and CDR2: SGHRS and YFSETQ. The CDR3 sequence is CASSSSSGTDTQYF. CDR3 nucleotides: TGCGCCAGCAGCTCATCTAGCGGCACAGATACGCAGTATTTT. The full variable domain, rest sourced from reference TRBV5-1 and TRBJ2-3, is KAGVTQTPRYLIKTRGQQVTLSCSPISGHRSVSWYQQTPGQGLQFLFEYFSETQRNKGNFPGRFSGRQFSNSRSEMNVSTLELGDSALYLCASSSSSGTDTQYFGPGTRLTVL.

This chain joins TRBV10-3 and TRBJ1-6, with a tentative D call TRBD1 (5 bases). Per germline, CDR1 ENHRY and CDR2 SYGVKD. The CDR3 spans 15 residues. V lost 3 bases, J lost 14 bases, and 20 bases lay in between. CDR3 sequence: CAISEPLPQGEALHF. The CDR3 nucleotides are TGTGCCATCAGTGAACCGCTACCCCAAGGGGAGGCCCTCCACTTT.

J is TRBJ1-6 and V is TRBV7-9; 7 bases are shared with TRBD1. Trimming removed 3 bases from V and 7 bases from J; junction bases left unmatched: 6. Per the germline V gene, CDR1 is SEHNR and CDR2 is FQNEAQ (reference sequence). The CDR3 loop spans 15 amino acids. CDR3 sequence (DNA): TGTGCCAGCAGCTTGAACAGGGGCTCGAATTCACCCCTCCACTTT. Its translation: CASSLNRGSNSPLHF.

The chain employs TRBV7-3 and TRBJ1-6, with TRBD1 matching over 10 bases. This CDR3 has 15 residues. The germline CDR1 and CDR2 sequences are SGHTA and FQGTGA. V dropped 4 bases and J dropped 8; count of bases not matched to a gene: 5. The CDR3 region has the DNA TGTGCCAGCAGCTCCACCGGGACAGGGGATTCACCCCTCCACTTT. Protein sequence: CASSSTGTGDSPLHF.

The chain carries TRBV19 and TRBJ2-2; D gene uncertain. Germline assignment: CDR1 LNHDA and CDR2 SQIVND (reference sequence). This CDR3 has 13 amino acids. With 5 bases removed from V and 7 bases from J, the gap between germline ends came to 11 bases. This CDR3 is CASSPTPGGELFF. The CDR3 DNA is TGTGCCAGTAGTCCTACCCCTGGCGGGGAGCTGTTTTTT. Variable domain in full (rest from reference TRBV19 and TRBJ2-2): DGGITQSPKYLFRKEGQNVTLSCEQNLNHDAMYWYRQDPGQGLRLIYYSQIVNDFQKGDIAEGYSVSREKKESFPLTVTSAQKNPTAFYLCASSPTPGGELFFGEGSRLTVL.

The chain uses TRBV24-1 and TRBJ2-1, with D tentatively TRBD2 (7 bases). V was cut by 9 bases and J by 3 bases, with 11 bases left in between. Germline V gene sequence: CDR1 KGHDR, CDR2 SFDVKD. CDR3 length: 13 amino acids. CDR3 in DNA: TGTGCCACCGGGAGGGACAACTACAATGAGCAGTTCTTC. Translating gives CATGRDNYNEQFF.

V gene TRBV6-5 combines with J gene TRBJ1-5; D is ambiguous. This CDR3 has 15 residues. V was clipped by 6 bases and J by 3 bases, with 15 bases between them. Germline CDR1 is MNHEY and CDR2 is SVGAGI. The CDR3 DNA sequence: TGTGCCAGCAGACCCGCAGGCGCACCCAATCAGCCCCAGCATTTT. Its translation is CASRPAGAPNQPQHF.

The chain employs TRBV9 and TRBJ2-1, with D perhaps matching TRBD1 (5 bases). V gave up 3 bases and J gave up 2 bases, with 9 bases separating them. The V gene's germline CDR1 is SGDLS and CDR2 YYNGEE. The CDR3 consists of 14 residues. CDR3 loop: CASSAGQAYNEQFF. The CDR3 DNA is TGTGCCAGCAGCGCCGGACAAGCCTACAATGAGCAGTTCTTC.

In this sample, this clone turned up a few times. The chain uses TRBV28 and TRBJ2-1, with 9 positions matching TRBD2. The V gene end was trimmed by 4 bases and the J gene end by 6 bases; junction bases not matched to a gene: 10. Germline V gene sequence: CDR1 MDHEN, CDR2 SYDVKM. The CDR3 has 16 residues. The CDR3 nucleotides are TGTGCCAGCAGTTCACAGGGTAGCGGGAGATTCAATGAGCAGTTCTTC. It translates to CASSSQGSGRFNEQFF.